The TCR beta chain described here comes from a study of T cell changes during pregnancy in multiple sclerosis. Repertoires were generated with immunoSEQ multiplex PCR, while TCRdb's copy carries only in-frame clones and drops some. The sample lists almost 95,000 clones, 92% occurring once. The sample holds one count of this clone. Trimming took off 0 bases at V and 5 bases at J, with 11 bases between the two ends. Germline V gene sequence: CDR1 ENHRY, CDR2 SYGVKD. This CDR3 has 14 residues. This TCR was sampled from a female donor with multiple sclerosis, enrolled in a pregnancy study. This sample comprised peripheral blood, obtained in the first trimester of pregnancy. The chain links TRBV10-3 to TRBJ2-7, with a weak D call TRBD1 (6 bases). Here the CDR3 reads CAISESWGRNEQYF. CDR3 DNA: TGTGCCATCAGTGAGTCTTGGGGGCGAAACGAGCAGTACTTC.